This T cell receptor beta chain was captured by sequencing in a study of cytomegalovirus exposure and HLA in healthy donors. About the study: Among the 398 genotyped donors, 65% to 85% were placed in the Caucasian-associated ancestry cluster.

As regards this clone: Antigen specificity is unknown.

General study points: Later analysis showed most CMV-associated TCR beta chains appearing HLA-restricted. In an earlier analysis, productive rearrangement rates for most beta V segments clustered near 87% or 30%. A later analysis found TCR association rates differed by HLA locus, highest for DRB1 and lowest for HLA-C.

It was with 60 Vbeta and 13 Jbeta primers that the PCR ran. Only in-frame clones appear in the TCRdb table, and some are missing; sequencing was by immunoSEQ multiplex PCR. The data show 100,000 to 150,000 clones, with about 70% seen just once and roughly 2.7% held by the top ten. Trimming took 5 bases from V and 4 from J; bases not matched to a gene: 9. The germline CDR1 and CDR2 sequences are SEHNR and FQNEAQ (reference sequence). This CDR3 region has 15 residues. The chain combines TRBV7-9 with TRBJ1-2, with 8 positions matching TRBD1. This TCR was recovered from a woman in her sixties in good health and CMV-seropositive. The sample comprised PBMCs. The CDR3 DNA is TGTGCCAGCAGCGAGGGGGCAGGGGGCGGCTATGGCTACACCTTC. It yields the protein CASSEGAGGGYGYTF.